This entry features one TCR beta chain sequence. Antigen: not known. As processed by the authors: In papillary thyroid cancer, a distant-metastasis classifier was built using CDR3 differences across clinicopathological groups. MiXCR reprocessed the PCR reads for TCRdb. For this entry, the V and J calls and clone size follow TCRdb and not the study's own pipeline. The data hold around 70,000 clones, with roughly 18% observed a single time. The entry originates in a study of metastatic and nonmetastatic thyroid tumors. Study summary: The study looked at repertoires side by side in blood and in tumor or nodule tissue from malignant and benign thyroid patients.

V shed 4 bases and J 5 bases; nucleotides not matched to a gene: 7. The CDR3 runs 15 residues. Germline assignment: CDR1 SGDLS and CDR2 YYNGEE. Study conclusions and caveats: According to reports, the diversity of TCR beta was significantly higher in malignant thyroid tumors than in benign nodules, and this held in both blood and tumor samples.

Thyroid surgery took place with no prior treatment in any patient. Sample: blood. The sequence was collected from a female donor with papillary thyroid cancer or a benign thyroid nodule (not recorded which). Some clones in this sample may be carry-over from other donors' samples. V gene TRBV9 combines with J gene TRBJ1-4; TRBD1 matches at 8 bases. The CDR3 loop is CASSPRQGTNEKLFF. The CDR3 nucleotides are TGTGCCAGCAGCCCGAGACAGGGGACGAATGAAAAACTGTTTTTT.